The sequence of this T cell receptor (beta chain) was determined in a study of graft-versus-host responses after intestinal transplantation. In the study overall: Recipients across the board were started on anti-thymocyte globulin induction, then kept on tacrolimus and steroids for around three years. Study-wide findings and caveats: GvH clones occurred in recipient marrow; some first appeared in ileum or blood.

Remarks on this clone: Its specificity is not known.

Only in-frame clones appear in the TCRdb table, and some are missing; sequencing was by immunoSEQ multiplex PCR. The sample has tens of thousands of clones, 89% seen once. CDR1 and CDR2 from the germline V gene are MGHDK and SYGVNS. The CDR3 is 16 amino acids. V was cut by 3 bases and J by 4 bases, with 15 bases left in between. The TCR sequence derives from a human patient who received an intestinal transplant, so some T cells may come from the graft donor. V is TRBV25-1 and J is TRBJ1-4, with D perhaps matching TRBD1 (6 bases). The sequencing used PBMCs, collected roughly 65 days after intestinal transplantation. For the CDR3, the DNA is TGTGCCAGCAGTGAGGGCGGACAGTGGATTAATGAAAAACTGTTTTTT. Residues: CASSEGGQWINEKLFF.